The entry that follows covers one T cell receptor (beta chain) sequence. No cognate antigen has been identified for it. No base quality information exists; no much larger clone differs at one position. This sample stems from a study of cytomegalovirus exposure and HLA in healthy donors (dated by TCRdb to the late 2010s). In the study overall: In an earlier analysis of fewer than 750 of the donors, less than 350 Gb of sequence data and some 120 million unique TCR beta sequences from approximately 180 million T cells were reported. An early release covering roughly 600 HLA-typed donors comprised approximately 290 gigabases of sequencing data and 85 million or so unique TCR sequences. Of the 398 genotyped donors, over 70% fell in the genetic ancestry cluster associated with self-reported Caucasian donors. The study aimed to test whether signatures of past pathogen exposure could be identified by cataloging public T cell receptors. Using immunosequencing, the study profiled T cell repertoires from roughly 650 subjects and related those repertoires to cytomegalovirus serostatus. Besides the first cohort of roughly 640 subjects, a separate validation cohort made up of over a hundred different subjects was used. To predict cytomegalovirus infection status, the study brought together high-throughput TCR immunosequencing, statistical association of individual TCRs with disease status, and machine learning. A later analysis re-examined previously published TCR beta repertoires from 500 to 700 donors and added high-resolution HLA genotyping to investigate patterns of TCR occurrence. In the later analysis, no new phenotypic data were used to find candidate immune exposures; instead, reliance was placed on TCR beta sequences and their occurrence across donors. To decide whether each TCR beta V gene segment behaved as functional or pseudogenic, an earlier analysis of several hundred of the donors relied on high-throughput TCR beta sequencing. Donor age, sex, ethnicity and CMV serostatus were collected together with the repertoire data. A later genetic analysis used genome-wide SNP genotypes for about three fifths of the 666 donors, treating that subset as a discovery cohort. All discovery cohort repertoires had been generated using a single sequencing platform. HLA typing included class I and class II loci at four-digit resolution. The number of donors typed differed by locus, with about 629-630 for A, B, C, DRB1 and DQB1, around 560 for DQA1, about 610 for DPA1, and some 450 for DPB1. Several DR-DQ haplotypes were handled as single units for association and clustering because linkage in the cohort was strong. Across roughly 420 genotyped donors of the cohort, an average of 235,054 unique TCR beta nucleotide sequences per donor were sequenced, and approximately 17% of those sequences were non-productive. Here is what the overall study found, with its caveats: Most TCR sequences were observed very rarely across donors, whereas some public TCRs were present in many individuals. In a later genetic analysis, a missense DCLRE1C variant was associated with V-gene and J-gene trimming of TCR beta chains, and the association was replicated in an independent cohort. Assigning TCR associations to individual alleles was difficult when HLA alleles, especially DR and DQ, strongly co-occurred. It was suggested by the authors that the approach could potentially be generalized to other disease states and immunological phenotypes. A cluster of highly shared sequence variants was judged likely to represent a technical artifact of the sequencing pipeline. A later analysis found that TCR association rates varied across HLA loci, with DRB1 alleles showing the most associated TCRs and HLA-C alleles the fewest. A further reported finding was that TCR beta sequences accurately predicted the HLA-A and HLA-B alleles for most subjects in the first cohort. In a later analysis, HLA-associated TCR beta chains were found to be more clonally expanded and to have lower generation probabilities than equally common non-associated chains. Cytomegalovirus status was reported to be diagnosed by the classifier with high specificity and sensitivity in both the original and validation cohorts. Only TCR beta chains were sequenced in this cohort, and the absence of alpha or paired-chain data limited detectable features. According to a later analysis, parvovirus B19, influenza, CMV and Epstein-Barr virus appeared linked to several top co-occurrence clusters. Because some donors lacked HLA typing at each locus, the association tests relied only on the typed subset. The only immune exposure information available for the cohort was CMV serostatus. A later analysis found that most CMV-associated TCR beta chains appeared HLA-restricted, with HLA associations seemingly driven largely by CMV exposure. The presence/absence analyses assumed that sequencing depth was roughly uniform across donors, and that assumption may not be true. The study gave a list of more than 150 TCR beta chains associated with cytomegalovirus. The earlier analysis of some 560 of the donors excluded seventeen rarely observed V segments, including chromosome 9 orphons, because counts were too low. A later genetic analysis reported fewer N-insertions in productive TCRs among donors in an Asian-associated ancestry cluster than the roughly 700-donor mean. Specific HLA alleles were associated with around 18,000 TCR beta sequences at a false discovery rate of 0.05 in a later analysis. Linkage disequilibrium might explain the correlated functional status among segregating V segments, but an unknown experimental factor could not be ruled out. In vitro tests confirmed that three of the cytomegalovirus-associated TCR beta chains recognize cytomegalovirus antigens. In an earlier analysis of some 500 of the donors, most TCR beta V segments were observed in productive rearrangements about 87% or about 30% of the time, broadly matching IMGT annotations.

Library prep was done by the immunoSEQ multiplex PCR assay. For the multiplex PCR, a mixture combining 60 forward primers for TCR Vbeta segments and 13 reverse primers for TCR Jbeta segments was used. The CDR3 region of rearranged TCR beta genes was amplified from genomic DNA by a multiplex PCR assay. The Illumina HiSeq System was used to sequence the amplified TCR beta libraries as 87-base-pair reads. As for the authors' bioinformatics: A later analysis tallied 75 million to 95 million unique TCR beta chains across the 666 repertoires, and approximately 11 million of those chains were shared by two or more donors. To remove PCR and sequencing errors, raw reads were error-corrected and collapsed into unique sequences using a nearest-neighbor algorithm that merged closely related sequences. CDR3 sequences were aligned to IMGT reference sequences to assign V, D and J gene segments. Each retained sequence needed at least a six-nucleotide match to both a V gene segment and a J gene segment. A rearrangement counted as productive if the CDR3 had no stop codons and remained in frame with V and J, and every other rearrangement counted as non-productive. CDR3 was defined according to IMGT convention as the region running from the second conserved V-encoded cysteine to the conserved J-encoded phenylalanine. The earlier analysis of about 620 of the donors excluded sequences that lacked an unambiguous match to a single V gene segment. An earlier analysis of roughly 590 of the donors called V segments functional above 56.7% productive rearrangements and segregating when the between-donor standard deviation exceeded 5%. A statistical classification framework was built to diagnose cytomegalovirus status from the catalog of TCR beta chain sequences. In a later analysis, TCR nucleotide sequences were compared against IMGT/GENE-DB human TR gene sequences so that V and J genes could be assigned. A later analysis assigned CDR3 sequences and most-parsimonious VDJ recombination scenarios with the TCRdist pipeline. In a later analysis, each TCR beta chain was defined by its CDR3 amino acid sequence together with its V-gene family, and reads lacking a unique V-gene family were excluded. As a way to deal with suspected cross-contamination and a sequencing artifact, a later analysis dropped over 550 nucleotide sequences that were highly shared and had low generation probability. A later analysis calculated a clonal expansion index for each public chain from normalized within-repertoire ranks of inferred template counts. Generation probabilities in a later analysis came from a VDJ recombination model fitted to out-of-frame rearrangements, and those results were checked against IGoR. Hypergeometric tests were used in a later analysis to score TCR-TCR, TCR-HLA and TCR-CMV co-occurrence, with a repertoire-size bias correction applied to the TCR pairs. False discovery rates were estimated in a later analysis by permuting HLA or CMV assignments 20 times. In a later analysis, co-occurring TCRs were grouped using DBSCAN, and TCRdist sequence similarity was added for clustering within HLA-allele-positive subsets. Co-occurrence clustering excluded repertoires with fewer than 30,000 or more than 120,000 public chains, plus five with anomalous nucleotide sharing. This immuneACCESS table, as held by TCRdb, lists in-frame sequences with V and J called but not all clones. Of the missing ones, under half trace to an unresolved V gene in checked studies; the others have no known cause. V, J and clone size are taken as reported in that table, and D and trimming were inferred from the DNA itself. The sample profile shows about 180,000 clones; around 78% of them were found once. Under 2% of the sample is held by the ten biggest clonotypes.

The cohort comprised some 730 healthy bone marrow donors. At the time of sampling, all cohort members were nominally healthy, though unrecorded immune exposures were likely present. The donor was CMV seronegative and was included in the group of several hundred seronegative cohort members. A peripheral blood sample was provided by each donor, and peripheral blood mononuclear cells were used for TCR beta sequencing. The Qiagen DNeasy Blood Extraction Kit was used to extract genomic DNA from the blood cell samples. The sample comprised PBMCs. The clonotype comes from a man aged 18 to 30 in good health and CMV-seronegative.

The base sequence is TGTGCCAGCAGCCTACAGAATTCACCCCTCCACTTT. The resulting protein is CASSLQNSPLHF. The rearrangement combines TRBV7-9 with TRBJ1-6; the D gene cannot be named for sure. The cysteine opens and the phenylalanine closes a CDR3 of 12 amino acids. The read is trimmed to its CDR3 DNA, 36 bases read in frame from base 1. In the germline V gene (reference sequence), CDR1 corresponds to SEHNR and CDR2 to FQNEAQ. Trimming at the junction amounts to 5 bases on V and 7 bases on J, and the germline ends lie 6 bases apart.